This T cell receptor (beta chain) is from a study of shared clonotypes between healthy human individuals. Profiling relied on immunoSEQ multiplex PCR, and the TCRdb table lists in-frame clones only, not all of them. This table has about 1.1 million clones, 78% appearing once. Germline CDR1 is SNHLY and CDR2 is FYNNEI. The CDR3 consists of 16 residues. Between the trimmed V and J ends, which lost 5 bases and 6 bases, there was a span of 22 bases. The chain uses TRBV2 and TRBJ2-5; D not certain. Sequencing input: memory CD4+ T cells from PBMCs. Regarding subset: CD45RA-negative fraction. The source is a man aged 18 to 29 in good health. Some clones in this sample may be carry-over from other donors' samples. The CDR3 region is CASSPFRTSDPQTQYF. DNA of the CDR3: TGTGCCAGCAGTCCTTTCAGGACCTCCGATCCCCAGACCCAGTACTTC.